The following is a TCR beta chain sequence with its context. As yet, its antigen is unknown. This entry comes from a study of PD-1 blockade in mismatch repair-deficient tumors. Study context: Patients had eleven to twelve mismatch repair-deficient cancer types, all previously treated and progressing.

TCRdb's table, derived via immunoSEQ multiplex PCR, lists solely in-frame clones and lacks some. The table includes some 110,000 clones, around three quarters detected once. After removal of 2 bases from V and 2 bases from J, the junction contained 5 bases not matched to a gene. The CDR3 is 17 amino acids. The germline CDR1 and CDR2 sequences are KGHSH and LQKENI. Study outcomes and limitations: Tumor-resident clones, often absent from pretreatment blood, expanded after pembrolizumab and then contracted.

The TCR-sequenced patients were three responders to pembrolizumab. The receptor comes from an adult with mismatch repair-deficient cancer. This sample comprised peripheral blood, obtained approximately 60 weeks after starting pembrolizumab. J is TRBJ2-6 and V is TRBV18, with 8 bases aligning to TRBD2. The CDR3 DNA reads TGTGCCAGCTCACCAGTGGTAGCGGGAACTGGGGCCAACGTCCTGACTTTC. Translation gives CASSPVVAGTGANVLTF.